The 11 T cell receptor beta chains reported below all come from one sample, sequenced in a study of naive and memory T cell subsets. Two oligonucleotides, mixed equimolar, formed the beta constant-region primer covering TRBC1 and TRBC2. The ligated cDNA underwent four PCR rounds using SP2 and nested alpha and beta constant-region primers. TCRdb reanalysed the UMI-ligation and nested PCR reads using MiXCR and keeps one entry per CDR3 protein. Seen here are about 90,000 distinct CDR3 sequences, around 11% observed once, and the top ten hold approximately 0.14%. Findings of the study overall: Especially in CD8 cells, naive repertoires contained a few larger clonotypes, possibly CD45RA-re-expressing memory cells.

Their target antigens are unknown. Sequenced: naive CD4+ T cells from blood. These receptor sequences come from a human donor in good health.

DNA for the CDR3: TGTGCCAGCAGTGCGGGGAGACTAAGCGCAGATACGCAGTATTTT. This gives the protein CASSAGRLSADTQYF. This sequence joins TRBV6-2 or TRBV6-3 and TRBJ2-3; the D gene is possibly TRBD2 (6 bases). The CDR3 spans 15 residues. Trimming left V 5 bases short and J 4 bases short, with 16 bases between. Germline V gene lookup returns CDR1 MNHEY and CDR2 SVGEGT.

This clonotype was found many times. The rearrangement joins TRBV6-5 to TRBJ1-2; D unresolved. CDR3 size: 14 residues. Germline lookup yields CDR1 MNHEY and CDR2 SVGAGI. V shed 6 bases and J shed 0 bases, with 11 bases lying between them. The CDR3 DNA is TGTGCCAGCAGGCCACCTCAAGCTAACTATGGCTACACCTTC. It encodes CASRPPQANYGYTF.

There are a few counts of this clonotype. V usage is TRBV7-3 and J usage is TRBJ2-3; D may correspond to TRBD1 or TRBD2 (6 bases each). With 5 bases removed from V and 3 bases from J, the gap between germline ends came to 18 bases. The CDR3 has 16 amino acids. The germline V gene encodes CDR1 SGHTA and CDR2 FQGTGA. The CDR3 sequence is CASSPGARRLTDTQYF. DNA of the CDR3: TGTGCCAGCAGCCCGGGGGCGCGGAGACTTACAGATACGCAGTATTTT.

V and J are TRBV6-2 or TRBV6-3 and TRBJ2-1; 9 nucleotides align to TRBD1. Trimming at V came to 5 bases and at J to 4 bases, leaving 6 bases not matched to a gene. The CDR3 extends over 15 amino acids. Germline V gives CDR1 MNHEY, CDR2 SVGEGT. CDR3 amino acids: CASSKGTGRYNEQFF. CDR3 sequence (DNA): TGTGCCAGCAGTAAAGGGACAGGGCGTTACAATGAGCAGTTCTTC.

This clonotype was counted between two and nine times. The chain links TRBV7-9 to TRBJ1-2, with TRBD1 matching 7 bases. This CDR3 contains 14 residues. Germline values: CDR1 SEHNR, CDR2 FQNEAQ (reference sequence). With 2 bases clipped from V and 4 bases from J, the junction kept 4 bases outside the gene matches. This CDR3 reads CASSLMTGSYGYTF. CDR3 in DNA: TGTGCCAGCAGCTTAATGACAGGGAGCTATGGCTACACCTTC.

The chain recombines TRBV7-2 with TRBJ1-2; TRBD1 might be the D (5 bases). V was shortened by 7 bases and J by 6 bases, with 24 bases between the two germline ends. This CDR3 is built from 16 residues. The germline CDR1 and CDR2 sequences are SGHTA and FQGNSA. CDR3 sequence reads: CASTLDPTDTGNGYTF. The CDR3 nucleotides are TGTGCCAGCACCCTCGACCCCACCGACACAGGAAATGGCTACACCTTC.

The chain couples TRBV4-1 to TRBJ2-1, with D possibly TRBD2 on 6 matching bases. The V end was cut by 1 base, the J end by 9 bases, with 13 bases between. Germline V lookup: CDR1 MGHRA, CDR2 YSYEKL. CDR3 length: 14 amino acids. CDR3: CASSQVGPSVEQFF. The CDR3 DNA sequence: TGCGCCAGCAGCCAAGTGGGACCTAGCGTTGAGCAGTTCTTC.

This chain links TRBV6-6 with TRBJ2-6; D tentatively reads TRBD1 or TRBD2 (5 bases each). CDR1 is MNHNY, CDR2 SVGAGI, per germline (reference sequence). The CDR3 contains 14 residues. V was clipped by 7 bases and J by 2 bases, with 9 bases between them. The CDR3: CASKGTAGANVLTF. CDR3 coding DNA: TGTGCCAGCAAGGGGACCGCTGGGGCCAACGTCCTGACTTTC.

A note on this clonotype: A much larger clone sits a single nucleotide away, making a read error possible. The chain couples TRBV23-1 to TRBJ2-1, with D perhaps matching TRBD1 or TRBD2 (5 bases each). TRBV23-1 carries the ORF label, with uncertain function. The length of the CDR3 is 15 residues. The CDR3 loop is CASSHTNSGRNVQFF. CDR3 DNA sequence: TGCGCCAGCAGTCACACGAACTCAGGGAGAAATGTGCAGTTCTTC.

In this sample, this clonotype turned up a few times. The CDR3 DNA follows: TGTGCCAGCAGCCCCCAAGCCGGGTATCATGAGCAGTTCTTC. Translation gives CASSPQAGYHEQFF. The chain couples TRBV7-6 to TRBJ2-1; D gene ambiguous. V was clipped by 5 bases and J by 8 bases, with 16 bases between them. Germline lookup yields CDR1 SGHVS and CDR2 FNYEAQ. The CDR3 covers 14 residues.

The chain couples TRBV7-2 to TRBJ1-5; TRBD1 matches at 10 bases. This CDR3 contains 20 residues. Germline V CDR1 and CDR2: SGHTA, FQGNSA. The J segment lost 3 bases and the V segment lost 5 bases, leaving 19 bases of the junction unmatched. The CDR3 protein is CASSKERQGASSGNNQPQHF. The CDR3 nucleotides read TGTGCCAGCAGCAAAGAGAGACAGGGGGCCTCCAGCGGTAACAATCAGCCCCAGCATTTT. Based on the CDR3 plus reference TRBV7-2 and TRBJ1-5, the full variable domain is GAGVSQSPSNKVTEKGKDVELRCDPISGHTALYWYRQSLGQGLEFLIYFQGNSAPDKSGLPSDRFSAERTGGSVSTLTIQRTQQEDSAVYLCASSKERQGASSGNNQPQHFGDGTRLSIL.